This TCR beta chain originates from a study of CD8+CD57+ T cells in acquired aplastic anemia (dated by TCRdb to 2017 to 2018). About the investigation overall: On average, sorted CD4+ and CD8+ cells yielded around 3.4 ug of extracted DNA, with a range of about 0.19 to 30 ug. Healthy donor samples averaged roughly 9.8 million reads for CD4+ and 11.0 million for CD8+ cells.

Genomic DNA was used as template for profiling of TCR beta VDJ combinations and CDR3 sequences. TCR repertoire sequencing was run on an Illumina HiSeq 2000. On the authors' methods: TRBV/TRBJ rearrangement plots, CDR3 size and DJ length profiles, and Simpson's diversity index were used to evaluate the repertoires. The most abundant DNA sequence in the deep sequencing data was defined as the immunodominant clone. CDR3 amino acid sequences were checked for sharing between subjects and were compared against published repertoires and the VDJdb database. In TCRdb, the public reads were trimmed at Q25 with fastp and aligned with MiXCR, with productive beta chains retained. Identical CDR3 proteins give one entry, which carries the most common genes and DNA. None of the V and J calls come from the authors' own analysis; TCRdb made them. This sample comprises under 200,000 distinct CDR3 sequences, approximately 44% of them detected only once. About 1.1% of the sample goes to the ten largest clones.

From cysteine to phenylalanine, the CDR3 is 17 amino acids long. Of all the DNA, just the CDR3 is kept, 51 bases in frame from base 1. V has 2 bases trimmed and J has 1 base trimmed; junction bases matching no gene number 4. For CDR1 and CDR2, the germline V gene lists MNHEY and SVGAGI. This clonotype was seen ten or more times. No antigen is known for it. Base qualities were left out, and no much larger clone turns up one base away. In the study, sorted CD4+ and CD8+ blood T cells from patients with severe aplastic anemia and from healthy subjects underwent deep sequencing of TCR repertoires. Ficoll-Paque density gradient centrifugation was used to isolate peripheral blood mononuclear cells. Before DNA extraction, CD4+ and CD8+ T cells were sorted with FACS or magnetic beads. Study-wide findings and limitations: Patients and healthy controls showed no significant difference in CD8+ Simpson's diversity (P=0.060). Around 30 CD8+ CDR3 sequences were shared between patients and controls but appeared highly expressed in patients and within their immunodominant clones.

The sequenced sample was sorted CD4+, CD8+, or CD8+CD57+ T cells (not recorded which) from PBMCs. The V and J genes are TRBV6-5 and TRBJ2-7; 14 of the junction bases match TRBD2. The sequence derives from a human donor in good health. The CDR3 region reads CASSYPTSGGASYEQYF. At the DNA level, the sequence is TGTGCCAGCAGTTACCCGACTAGCGGGGGGGCATCCTACGAGCAGTACTTC.